One sample yielded the 28 T cell receptor beta chains listed below, sequenced in a study of T cells in Graves' hyperthyroidism and ophthalmopathy. TCR beta CDR3 sequences were amplified from RNA transcripts. HTBI primers were the set used in a first-round RT-PCR of the TCR CDR3. TCRdb re-called the multiplex PCR reads through MiXCR, storing one row per CDR3 protein. In the table there are approximately 530,000 distinct CDR3 sequences, about 20% of which are singletons. Material: blood. The source is a man aged 35 to 55 with Graves' ophthalmopathy.

The V gene is TRBV9, the J gene TRBJ1-4; the D is unclear. The CDR3 totals 13 residues. Deletions cut 4 bases from V and 8 bases from J, with 12 bases between. Germline V lookup: CDR1 SGDLS, CDR2 YYNGEE. CDR3: CASSLNQDEKLFF. CDR3 in DNA: TGTGCCAGCAGCTTAAACCAGGACGAAAAACTGTTTTTT.

The table lists this clonotype with many counts. The chain recombines TRBV11-3 with TRBJ2-1; weak D call: TRBD1 (6 bases). From germline, CDR1 is SGHNT and CDR2 YENEEA. CDR3 length: 16 amino acids. V gave up 5 bases and J gave up 2 bases, with 16 bases separating them. CDR3 in amino acids: CASSPTGTRTYNEQFF. Here the CDR3 DNA reads TGTGCCAGCAGCCCTACCGGGACAAGGACCTACAATGAGCAGTTCTTC.

The sample holds many counts of this clonotype. The chain has TRBV7-8 and TRBJ2-5; D not certain. The CDR3 consists of 10 residues. V gave up 3 bases and J gave up 5 bases, with 1 base separating them. Germline CDR1 SGHVS, CDR2 FQNEAQ. In DNA, the CDR3 is TGTGCCAGCAGCTTTGAGACCCAGTACTTC. Protein product: CASSFETQYF.

The J gene is TRBJ2-6, the V gene TRBV5-1; D gene uncertain. Trimming stripped 0 bases from V and 3 bases from J, with 7 bases between. Looked up from germline, CDR1 is SGHRS and CDR2 is YFSETQ. The CDR3 runs to 15 residues. The CDR3 is CASSLDGDGANVLTF. In DNA, the CDR3 is TGCGCCAGCAGCTTGGATGGGGATGGGGCCAACGTCCTGACTTTC.

This clonotype was recorded many times. V usage is TRBV28 and J usage is TRBJ2-2; tentative D call: TRBD1 (5 bases). The CDR3 sequence is 13 residues long. Between the trimmed V and J ends, which lost 5 bases and 7 bases, there was a span of 11 bases. Germline assignment: CDR1 MDHEN and CDR2 SYDVKM. CDR3 in amino acids: CASSRHGHGELFF. CDR3 nucleotides: TGTGCCAGCAGTCGGCACGGACACGGGGAGCTGTTTTTT.

This clonotype was detected ten times or more. The chain uses TRBV27 and TRBJ1-2; 8 nucleotides align to TRBD1. The CDR3 consists of 12 residues. CDR1 is MNHEY and CDR2 is SMNVEV in the germline V gene (reference sequence). The trim removed 6 bases at V and 8 bases at J, leaving 5 bases unmatched. The CDR3: CASSQGAGGYTF. CDR3 coding DNA: TGTGCCAGCAGCCAGGGGGCGGGGGGCTACACCTTC.

On this clonotype: This CDR3 is missing its conserved last phenylalanine or tryptophan, likely due to a read error. This chain joins TRBV7-2 and TRBJ2-1, with TRBD2 matching over 10 bases. In germline, CDR1 is SGHTA, CDR2 FQGNSA. V shed 5 bases, J shed 7 bases, and the junction held 11 bases outside the gene matches. There are 16 residues in the CDR3. CDR3 residues: CASSQVGGSGRNEQFS. In DNA, the CDR3 is TGTGCCAGCAGCCAAGTTGGGGGTAGCGGGAGGAATGAGCAGTTCTCC.

Many counts were recorded for this clonotype. The chain has TRBV2 and TRBJ1-2; D gene ambiguous. The CDR3 sequence is 12 residues long. The germline gives CDR1 SNHLY, CDR2 FYNNEI. V was trimmed by 1 base and J by 3 bases, leaving 3 bases between them. The DNA of the CDR3 is TGTGCCAGCAGTGAAGATCACTATGGCTACACCTTC. Translating it yields CASSEDHYGYTF.

The chain has TRBV19 and TRBJ2-1, with 7 nucleotides matching TRBD1. The junction had 9 bases not matched to a gene; V was cut back by 5 bases and J by 8 bases. CDR3 length: 14 amino acids. Germline V gene sequence: CDR1 LNHDA, CDR2 SQIVND (reference sequence). The CDR3 here is CASSPGQRYHEQFF. The CDR3 nucleotides read TGTGCCAGTAGTCCGGGACAGAGATACCATGAGCAGTTCTTC.

The chain employs TRBV7-2 and TRBJ1-3; D is perhaps TRBD1 (5 bases). The CDR3 totals 16 residues. Germline lookup yields CDR1 SGHTA and CDR2 FQGNSA. Between the trimmed V and J ends, which lost 3 bases and 3 bases, there was a span of 15 bases. The CDR3 DNA reads TGTGCCAGCAGCTTCCGGGGCCTAGACGGTGGAAACACCATATATTTT. It codes for CASSFRGLDGGNTIYF.

The chain uses TRBV20-1 and TRBJ2-5; the D gene is possibly TRBD2 (5 bases). Germline V lookup: CDR1 DFQATT, CDR2 SNEGSKA (reference sequence). V lost 5 bases to trimming and J lost 0 bases, with 10 bases between them. The CDR3 extends over 13 amino acids. CDR3 nucleotide sequence: TGCAGTGCTGGAGGCGGGTACCAAGAGACCCAGTACTTC. Translated, it gives CSAGGGYQETQYF.

J is TRBJ1-6 and V is TRBV25-1; maybe TRBD1 (5 bases). Per germline, CDR1 MGHDK and CDR2 SYGVNS. V lost 0 bases to trimming and J lost 4 bases, with 7 bases between them. The CDR3 sequence is 15 residues long. Here the CDR3 reads CASSEYGGYNSPLHF. As DNA, the CDR3 is TGTGCCAGCAGTGAATACGGGGGGTATAATTCACCCCTCCACTTT. Full variable domain (rest looked up from reference TRBV25-1 and TRBJ1-6): EADIYQTPRYLVIGTGKKITLECSQTMGHDKMYWYQQDPGMELHLIHYSYGVNSTEKGDLSSESTVSRIRTEHFPLTLESARPSHTSQYLCASSEYGGYNSPLHFGNGTRLTVT.

This clonotype was seen many times. The chain combines TRBV28 with TRBJ2-7; TRBD2 is a possible D gene (5 bases). CDR1 and CDR2 from the germline V gene are MDHEN and SYDVKM. V lost 3 bases to trimming and J lost 0 bases, with 12 bases between them. The CDR3 consists of 15 residues. This chain's CDR3 is CASSFATTNSYEQYF. CDR3 DNA: TGTGCCAGCAGTTTCGCGACTACCAACTCCTACGAGCAGTACTTC.

The chain links TRBV9 to TRBJ1-6; a possible D gene is TRBD1 (5 bases). V was clipped by 4 bases and J by 5 bases, with 13 bases between them. Looked up from germline, CDR1 is SGDLS and CDR2 is YYNGEE. This CDR3 comprises 15 residues. This CDR3 is CASSPREGNNSPLHF. The CDR3 DNA sequence: TGTGCCAGCAGCCCGCGGGAGGGGAATAATTCACCCCTCCACTTT. Full variable domain (missing parts from reference TRBV9 and TRBJ1-6): DSGVTQTPKHLITATGQRVTLRCSPRSGDLSVYWYQQSLDQGLQFLIQYYNGEERAKGNILERFSAQQFPDLHSELNLSSLELGDSALYFCASSPREGNNSPLHFGNGTRLTVT.

V usage is TRBV30 and J usage is TRBJ1-2; no clear D gene. Trimming removed 6 bases at V and 4 bases at J, with 24 bases between. The CDR3 covers 16 residues. Germline V gene lookup returns CDR1 GTSNPN and CDR2 SVGIG (reference sequence). CDR3: CACRPQERHTIYGYTF. CDR3 sequence (DNA): TGTGCCTGCAGACCCCAGGAACGGCACACTATCTATGGCTACACCTTC.

The rearrangement uses TRBV14 and TRBJ2-2; D uncertain. V lost 1 base, J lost 4 bases, and 4 bases lay in between. This CDR3 is built from 13 residues. Per germline, CDR1 SGHDN and CDR2 FVKESK. The chain's CDR3 is CASSQAFTGELFF. The CDR3 nucleotides read TGTGCCAGCAGCCAAGCTTTCACCGGGGAGCTGTTTTTT.

This clonotype was detected only once. The genes are TRBV5-1 and TRBJ2-1, with 7 nucleotides matching TRBD2. CDR3 length: 16 amino acids. Germline CDR1 is SGHRS and CDR2 is YFSETQ. J gave up 4 bases and V 3 bases, and 10 bases lay outside the gene matches. Here the CDR3 DNA reads TGCGCCAGCAGCTGGGCGGGGGTAGGGTTTTACAATGAGCAGTTCTTC. Protein product: CASSWAGVGFYNEQFF. The full variable domain, completed using reference TRBV5-1 and TRBJ2-1, is KAGVTQTPRYLIKTRGQQVTLSCSPISGHRSVSWYQQTPGQGLQFLFEYFSETQRNKGNFPGRFSGRQFSNSRSEMNVSTLELGDSALYLCASSWAGVGFYNEQFFGPGTRLTVL.

V is TRBV24-1 and J is TRBJ2-7, with D unresolved. V was trimmed by 4 bases and J by 4 bases, leaving 4 bases between them. CDR1 and CDR2 (germline): KGHDR, SFDVKD. The CDR3 contains 11 residues. The CDR3 sequence is CATSDGYEQYF. CDR3 in DNA: TGTGCCACCAGTGACGGATACGAGCAGTACTTC.

This clonotype was recorded many times. V and J are TRBV24-1 and TRBJ1-2, with no clear D. Germline CDR1 is KGHDR and CDR2 is SFDVKD. V lost 5 bases to trimming and J lost 4 bases, with 7 bases between them. This CDR3 has 12 residues. The chain's CDR3 is CATSGGGYGYTF. DNA of the CDR3: TGTGCCACCAGTGGGGGTGGCTATGGCTACACCTTC.

A few counts support this clonotype. The rearrangement joins TRBV5-1 to TRBJ2-7, with D possibly called TRBD1 or TRBD2 (5 bases each). The CDR3 consists of 18 residues. The ends were cut back, 0 bases at V and 0 bases at J, with 19 bases in the middle. CDR1 SGHRS and CDR2 YFSETQ come from the germline V gene. The CDR3 coding sequence is TGCGCCAGCAGCTTGGTAGGGGCCGGGGTCGCCTTCTCCTACGAGCAGTACTTC. Translating it yields CASSLVGAGVAFSYEQYF.

V and J are TRBV2 and TRBJ1-5; D is undetermined. V was pared by 7 bases and J by 7 bases, with 14 bases between. This CDR3 region has 13 residues. Germline CDR1 SNHLY, CDR2 FYNNEI. The DNA for the CDR3 is TGTGCCAGCACCAGAGGTTTTGGGCAGCCCCAGCATTTT. Translated, it gives CASTRGFGQPQHF.

This clonotype was counted at least ten times. The CDR3 coding sequence is TGTGCCTGGGGAAGGGGGGCTAATGAAAAACTGTTTTTT. The encoded protein is CAWGRGANEKLFF. The chain combines TRBV30 with TRBJ1-4; a weak D match, TRBD1 (6 bases). The CDR3 sequence is 13 residues long. V lost 5 bases, J lost 3 bases, and 10 bases lay in between. Germline V gene lookup returns CDR1 GTSNPN and CDR2 SVGIG (reference sequence).

The chain is built from TRBV28 and TRBJ2-3, with TRBD2 identical over 15 bases. CDR1 is MDHEN, CDR2 SYDVKM, per germline. V shed 5 bases, J shed 5 bases, and the junction held 5 bases outside the gene matches. The CDR3 consists of 16 residues. The CDR3 DNA is TGTGCCAGCAGTAGAGGACTAGCGGGAGGGGAAGATACGCAGTATTTT. Translating gives CASSRGLAGGEDTQYF.

This clonotype has more than one count but fewer than ten. The chain carries TRBV30 and TRBJ2-3; D is perhaps TRBD1 or TRBD2 (7 bases each). CDR1 is GTSNPN, CDR2 SVGIG, per germline (reference sequence). Trimming removed 5 bases from V and 6 bases from J, with 15 bases in between. This CDR3 contains 13 residues. The CDR3 sequence: CAWQGGGQDTQYF. The CDR3 DNA reads TGTGCCTGGCAGGGAGGGGGACAGGATACGCAGTATTTT.

There are many counts of this clonotype. This chain uses TRBV20-1 with TRBJ1-5; TRBD1 matches at 8 bases. V lost 5 bases to trimming and J lost 5 bases; unmatched junction nucleotides: 8. The CDR3 runs 14 residues. Germline V lookup: CDR1 DFQATT, CDR2 SNEGSKA (reference sequence). The CDR3 protein is CSAAGQAPYQPQHF. In nucleotides, the CDR3 is TGCAGTGCTGCGGGACAGGCCCCCTATCAGCCCCAGCATTTT.

This clonotype was seen more than once but under ten times. The chain employs TRBV30 and TRBJ2-3, with a weak D call TRBD2 (5 bases). V lost 0 bases and J lost 0, with 10 bases in between. Germline-derived CDR1 and CDR2 are GTSNPN and SVGIG (reference sequence). CDR3 length: 15 residues. CDR3 loop: CAWSVLEDSTDTQYF. The CDR3 nucleotides are TGTGCCTGGAGTGTACTGGAGGACAGCACAGATACGCAGTATTTT.

The rearrangement links TRBV12-3 or TRBV12-4 to TRBJ1-4; 7 bases line up with TRBD1. After removal of 6 bases from V and 4 bases from J, the junction contained 5 bases not matched to a gene. The CDR3 consists of 14 residues. CDR3 in amino acids: CASRSGTVNEKLFF. CDR3 DNA: TGTGCCAGCAGATCCGGGACAGTTAATGAAAAACTGTTTTTT.

This clonotype was found many times. The chain is built from TRBV11-2 and TRBJ2-7, with TRBD1 matching over 10 bases. The trim removed 5 bases at V and 2 bases at J, leaving 15 bases unmatched. Germline CDR1 SGHAT, CDR2 FQNNGV. The CDR3 spans 18 residues. As DNA, the CDR3 is TGTGCCAGCAGCCCAATATCCCGCCCGACAGGGGGCCCCTACGAGCAGTACTTC. The encoded protein is CASSPISRPTGGPYEQYF.